The 25 T cell receptor beta chains listed next were all sequenced from one sample in a study of PD-1 blockade in classical Hodgkin lymphoma. Following autologous stem cell transplantation, relapse occurred in every patient, and exposure to brentuximab vedotin varied. The protocol was immunoSEQ multiplex PCR, while the TCRdb copy is restricted to in-frame clones and leaves out a portion. The table shows under 15,000 clones, with about four fifths occurring only once. The material was peripheral blood mononuclear cells (PBMCs), obtained at baseline. The receptor set was obtained from a human donor with classical Hodgkin lymphoma.

The CDR3 DNA follows: TGTGCCAGCAGTGGCTACAGGGGCACTGAAGCTTTCTTT. This gives the protein CASSGYRGTEAFF. This rearrangement joins TRBV25-1 to TRBJ1-1, with 7 positions matching TRBD1. The CDR3 is 13 amino acids. CDR1 and CDR2 (germline): MGHDK, SYGVNS. V lost 4 bases and J lost 4; bases outside the gene matches: 3.

The genes are TRBV19 and TRBJ2-1; 8 bases align to TRBD2. CDR3 length: 17 residues. Germline assignment: CDR1 LNHDA and CDR2 SQIVND (reference sequence). J gave up 4 bases and V 3 bases, and 11 bases lay outside the gene matches. The CDR3 DNA reads TGTGCCAGTAGTATCCCCTCACGGGGGGGCGTGTACAATGAGCAGTTCTTC. As protein: CASSIPSRGGVYNEQFF.

The chain links TRBV6-4 to TRBJ1-4; 9 nucleotides align to TRBD1. J gave up 2 bases and V 6 bases, and 4 bases lay outside the gene matches. The CDR3 has 15 amino acids. The V gene's germline CDR1 is MRHNA and CDR2 SNTAGT. The CDR3 nucleotides read TGTGCCAGCAGCCCGACAGGGGGGACTAATGAAAAACTGTTTTTT. The encoded protein is CASSPTGGTNEKLFF.

The chain joins TRBV5-4 to TRBJ2-7; a weak D match, TRBD2 (6 bases). Trimming pared 5 bases from V and 3 bases from J, leaving 18 bases between. CDR3 length: 15 amino acids. CDR1 is SGHNT and CDR2 is YYREEE in the germline V gene (reference sequence). The CDR3 coding sequence is TGTGCCAGCAGTCCCGGCGTGGGAGGCAACTACGAGCAGTACTTC. It is translated as CASSPGVGGNYEQYF.

This clone was recorded only once. The chain links TRBV7-9 to TRBJ2-3; 13 nucleotides line up with TRBD2. V dropped 3 bases and J dropped 2; count of bases not matched to a gene: 2. Germline V gives CDR1 SEHNR, CDR2 FQNEAQ (reference sequence). This CDR3 is 16 amino acids long. CDR3 amino acids: CASSFGLAGATDTQYF. In DNA form, the CDR3 reads TGTGCCAGCAGCTTTGGACTAGCGGGGGCCACAGATACGCAGTATTTT.

The CDR3 reads CASRDGQRYNSPLHF. In DNA form, the CDR3 reads TGTGCCAGCAGGGACGGACAGAGATATAATTCACCCCTCCACTTT. The chain couples TRBV14 to TRBJ1-6; a weak D match, TRBD1 (6 bases). This CDR3 has 15 amino acids. Germline V gene data show CDR1 as SGHDN and CDR2 as FVKESK. The V end was cut by 6 bases, the J end by 4 bases, with 13 bases between.

V and J are TRBV27 and TRBJ1-4; D gene ambiguous. The CDR3 consists of 13 residues. V lost 6 bases and J lost 5, with 10 bases in between. Germline lookup yields CDR1 MNHEY and CDR2 SMNVEV (reference sequence). In DNA form, the CDR3 reads TGTGCCAGCAGCCAAGAAGGAAATGAAAAACTGTTTTTT. It is translated as CASSQEGNEKLFF.

The V call is TRBV7-2, the J call TRBJ2-7, with D perhaps given as TRBD1 or TRBD2 (5 bases each). With 3 bases removed from V and 3 bases from J, the gap between germline ends came to 12 bases. CDR3 length: 14 amino acids. The V gene's germline CDR1 is SGHTA and CDR2 FQGNSA. CDR3 sequence: CASSLGVRDYEQYF. CDR3 coding DNA: TGTGCCAGCAGCTTGGGGGTGAGGGACTACGAGCAGTACTTC.

The rearrangement uses TRBV18 and TRBJ2-3; D possibly uses TRBD1 or TRBD2 (5 bases each). Trimming left V 0 bases short and J 6 bases short, with 16 bases between. Germline V gene sequence: CDR1 KGHSH, CDR2 LQKENI. The CDR3 runs 16 residues. CDR3 nucleotides: TGTGCCAGCTCACCACCTCCCGGGACGAAAGCCGATACGCAGTATTTT. Amino acids: CASSPPPGTKADTQYF.

This sequence joins TRBV5-1 and TRBJ2-7; D remains ambiguous. The germline gives CDR1 SGHRS, CDR2 YFSETQ. The CDR3 runs 16 residues. Trimming left V 4 bases short and J 1 base short, with 18 bases between. The CDR3 DNA reads as TGCGCCAGCAGCCCGGCCGGGCCCTCGTTTTCCTACGAGCAGTACTTC. Its protein product is CASSPAGPSFSYEQYF.

The J gene is TRBJ1-5, the V gene TRBV6-1; D gene uncertain. The CDR3 extends over 13 amino acids. V lost 7 bases, J lost 5 bases, and 12 bases lay in between. The V gene's germline CDR1 is MNHNS and CDR2 SASEGT. CDR3 coding DNA: TGTGCCAGCACAACACTCCCGTATCAGCCCCAGCATTTT. Translated, it gives CASTTLPYQPQHF.

V gene TRBV10-3 combines with J gene TRBJ2-3, with 10 bases that match TRBD1. V lost 3 bases and J lost 5; bases outside the gene matches: 5. This CDR3 is 15 amino acids long. CDR1 and CDR2 (germline): ENHRY, SYGVKD. CDR3: CAISERDRGLDTQYF. In DNA, the CDR3 is TGTGCCATCAGTGAAAGGGACAGGGGTCTAGATACGCAGTATTTT.

The chain couples TRBV5-1 to TRBJ2-1; D remains unclear. V lost 0 bases, J lost 4 bases, and 2 bases lay in between. The CDR3 spans 12 residues. Germline V gives CDR1 SGHRS, CDR2 YFSETQ. DNA of the CDR3: TGCGCCAGCAGCTTGGTTTACAATGAGCAGTTCTTC. Its translation: CASSLVYNEQFF.

The chain uses TRBV7-2 and TRBJ1-1; 8 bases fit TRBD1. CDR1 is SGHTA, CDR2 FQGNSA, per germline. The CDR3 is 15 residues long. The V segment lost 0 bases and the J segment 2 bases; nucleotides outside the gene matches: 2. The CDR3 coding sequence is TGTGCCAGCAGCTTAGCAGGACAGGGAAACACTGAAGCTTTCTTT. Protein sequence: CASSLAGQGNTEAFF.

V usage is TRBV7-2 and J usage is TRBJ2-7, with 9 bases lining up with TRBD1. V was clipped by 5 bases and J by 2 bases; unmatched bases: 7. The CDR3 is 15 amino acids. In germline, CDR1 is SGHTA, CDR2 FQGNSA. The CDR3 DNA sequence: TGTGCCAGCAGCAATGACAGGGGGTGGCCCTACGAGCAGTACTTC. Protein product: CASSNDRGWPYEQYF. The variable domain in full, with the rest retrieved from reference TRBV7-2 and TRBJ2-7, is GAGVSQSPSNKVTEKGKDVELRCDPISGHTALYWYRQSLGQGLEFLIYFQGNSAPDKSGLPSDRFSAERTGGSVSTLTIQRTQQEDSAVYLCASSNDRGWPYEQYFGPGTRLTVT.

The chain couples TRBV27 to TRBJ1-5, with D possibly TRBD1 on 5 matching bases. The CDR3 is 16 amino acids. V was shortened by 4 bases and J by 6 bases, with 19 bases between the two germline ends. Germline lookup yields CDR1 MNHEY and CDR2 SMNVEV (reference sequence). CDR3 DNA: TGTGCCAGCAGTTCATGGGGACCTGGGGGACCTCAGCCCCAGCATTTT. Protein: CASSSWGPGGPQPQHF.

The chain couples TRBV25-1 to TRBJ2-1, with 11 bases that match TRBD2. Losses at the gene ends were 4 bases for V and 3 bases for J; bases not matched to a gene: 2. The CDR3 consists of 15 residues. Germline V gene sequence: CDR1 MGHDK, CDR2 SYGVNS. CDR3 protein: CASSVLAGDYNEQFF. In nucleotides, the CDR3 is TGTGCCAGCAGTGTACTAGCGGGGGACTACAATGAGCAGTTCTTC.

The CDR3 spells CASSLQTTGIQPQHF. The CDR3 bases are TGTGCCAGCAGCTTACAAACGACAGGGATTCAGCCCCAGCATTTT. J is TRBJ1-5 and V is TRBV7-8; 7 bases align to TRBD1. V was pared by 2 bases and J by 6 bases, with 7 bases of the junction left unmatched. Germline loops: CDR1 SGHVS, CDR2 FQNEAQ. The CDR3 length is 15 residues.

Written as DNA, the CDR3 is TGTGCCAGCAGTTATTCCAACAGGGGAACCTACGAGCAGTACTTC. Protein sequence: CASSYSNRGTYEQYF. The chain joins TRBV6-5 to TRBJ2-5; 7 nucleotides align to TRBD1. Gene TRBJ2-7 matches the end of the DNA better, so the J call may be wrong. The length of the CDR3 is 15 residues. Germline CDR1 and CDR2: MNHEY and SVGAGI.

The V gene is TRBV2, the J gene TRBJ2-7; a possible D gene is TRBD2 (6 bases). Germline CDR1 is SNHLY and CDR2 is FYNNEI. V lost 5 bases to trimming and J lost 8 bases, with 19 bases between them. The CDR3 covers 14 residues. In nucleotides, the CDR3 is TGTGCCAGCAGTCCGGGACTCCCGTCCGTGAAGCAGTACTTC. It is translated as CASSPGLPSVKQYF.

The chain couples TRBV28 to TRBJ1-1; 7 bases line up with TRBD1. V shed 5 bases and J 5 bases; nucleotides not matched to a gene: 5. The germline gives CDR1 MDHEN, CDR2 SYDVKM. CDR3 length: 13 residues. The CDR3 spells CASSRTGETEAFF. DNA for the CDR3: TGTGCCAGCAGTCGGACAGGCGAAACTGAAGCTTTCTTT.

V and J are TRBV5-6 and TRBJ2-1; 10 nucleotides agree with TRBD2. The CDR3 contains 15 residues. V was clipped by 7 bases and J by 8 bases; unmatched bases: 12. Looked up from germline, CDR1 is SGHDT and CDR2 is YYEEEE. The CDR3, as DNA: TGTGCCAGCTCCCCCAGCGGGGGGGCCGTGTATGAGCAGTTCTTC. Protein sequence: CASSPSGGAVYEQFF.

This clone was counted a single time. The chain is built from TRBV5-8 and TRBJ1-5; 8 nucleotides match TRBD1. With V trimmed by 4 bases and J by 7 bases, 4 bases remained unmatched. The CDR3 extends over 13 amino acids. Germline V gives CDR1 SGHTS, CDR2 YDEGEE. CDR3 in DNA: TGTGCCAGCAGCCACGACAGGGGCCAGCCCCAGCATTTT. Translating gives CASSHDRGQPQHF.

On this clone: This CDR3 is also generated by other DNA sequences in the sample. J is TRBJ2-5 and V is TRBV27, with 8 bases lining up with TRBD1. The germline V gene has CDR1 MNHEY and CDR2 SMNVEV (reference sequence). V lost 6 bases and J lost 3; bases outside the gene matches: 3. This CDR3 is 13 amino acids long. This CDR3 is CASSRDRKETQYF. The CDR3 bases are TGTGCCAGCAGCCGGGACAGGAAAGAGACCCAGTACTTC.

V usage is TRBV6-5 and J usage is TRBJ1-1, with 8 bases that match TRBD1. V lost 0 bases, J lost 2 bases, and 2 bases stayed unmatched. Germline-derived CDR1 and CDR2 are MNHEY and SVGAGI. The CDR3 totals 15 residues. The CDR3 DNA reads TGTGCCAGCAGTTACTCCAGGGGGCGAAACACTGAAGCTTTCTTT. Residues: CASSYSRGRNTEAFF.